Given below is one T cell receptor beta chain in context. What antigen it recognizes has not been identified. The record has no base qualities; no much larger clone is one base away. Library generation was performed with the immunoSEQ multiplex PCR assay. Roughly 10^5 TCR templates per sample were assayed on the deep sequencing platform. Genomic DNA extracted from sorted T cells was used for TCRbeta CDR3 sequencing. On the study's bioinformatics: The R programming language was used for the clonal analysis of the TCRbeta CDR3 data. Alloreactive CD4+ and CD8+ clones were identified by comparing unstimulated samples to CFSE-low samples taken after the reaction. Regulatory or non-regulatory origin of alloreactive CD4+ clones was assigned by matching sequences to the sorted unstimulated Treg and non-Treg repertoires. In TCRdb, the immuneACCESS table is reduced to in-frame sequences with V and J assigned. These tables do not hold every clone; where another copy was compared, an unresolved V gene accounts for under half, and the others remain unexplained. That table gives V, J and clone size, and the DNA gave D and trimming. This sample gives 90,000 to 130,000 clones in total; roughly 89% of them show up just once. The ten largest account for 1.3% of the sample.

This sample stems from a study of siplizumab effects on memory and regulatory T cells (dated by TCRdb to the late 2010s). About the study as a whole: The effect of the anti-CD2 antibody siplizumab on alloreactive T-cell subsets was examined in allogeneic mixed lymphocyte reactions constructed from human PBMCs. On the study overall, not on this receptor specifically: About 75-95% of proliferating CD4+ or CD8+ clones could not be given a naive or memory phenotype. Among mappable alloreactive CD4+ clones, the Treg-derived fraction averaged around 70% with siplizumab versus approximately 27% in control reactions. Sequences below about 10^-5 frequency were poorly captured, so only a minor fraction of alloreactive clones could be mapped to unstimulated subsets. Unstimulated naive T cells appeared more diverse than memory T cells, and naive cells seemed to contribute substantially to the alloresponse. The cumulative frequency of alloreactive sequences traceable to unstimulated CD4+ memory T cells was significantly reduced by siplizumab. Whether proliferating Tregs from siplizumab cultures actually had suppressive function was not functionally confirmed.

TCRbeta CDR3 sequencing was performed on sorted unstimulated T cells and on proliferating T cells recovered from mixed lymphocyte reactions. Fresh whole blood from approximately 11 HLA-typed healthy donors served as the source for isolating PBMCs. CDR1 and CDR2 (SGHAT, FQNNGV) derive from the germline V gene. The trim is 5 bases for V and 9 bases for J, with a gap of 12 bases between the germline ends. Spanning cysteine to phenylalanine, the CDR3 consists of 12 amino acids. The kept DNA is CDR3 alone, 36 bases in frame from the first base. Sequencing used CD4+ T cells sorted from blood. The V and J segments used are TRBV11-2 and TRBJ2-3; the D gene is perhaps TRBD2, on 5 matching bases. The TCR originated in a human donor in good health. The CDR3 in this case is CASSATGETQYF. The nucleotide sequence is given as TGTGCCAGCAGCGCGACTGGGGAGACGCAGTATTTT.